The 21 T cell receptor beta chains in this list originate from one sample, sequenced in a study of T cells expressing NK-cell markers. From its re-call of the 5' RACE reads, TCRdb lists each CDR3 protein once, without DNA. This table holds about 390,000 distinct CDR3 sequences. The source material was blood T cells: a sorted CD56 or NKG2C T cell subset, CD4+ or CD8+ T cells, or bulk PBMC T cells (not recorded which). The receptors here all came from a woman in her 50s in good health.

The CDR3 loop reads CASTGAGSIMNTEAFF. This chain uses TRBV27 with TRBJ1-1; TCRdb reports TRBD1, a call that lacks DNA to check it against. Germline V gene data show CDR1 as MNHEY and CDR2 as SMNVEV (reference sequence). The CDR3 is 16 amino acids.

The CDR3 sequence is CASSPLTGFQETQYF. This chain joins TRBV18 and TRBJ2-5; TCRdb selects TRBD1, and the lack of DNA leaves this call unchecked. In germline, CDR1 is KGHSH, CDR2 LQKENI. The CDR3 runs 15 residues.

This rearrangement joins TRBV5-6 to TRBJ2-7; TCRdb gives TRBD2 as the D gene, but with no DNA this cannot be confirmed. This CDR3 comprises 17 residues. CDR1 and CDR2 from the germline V gene are SGHDT and YYEEEE. This CDR3 reads CASSSRRSGTSSYEQYF.

The V and J genes are TRBV6-1 and TRBJ2-7. Germline CDR1 and CDR2: MNHNS and SASEGT. There are 12 residues in the CDR3. This chain's CDR3 is CASMDHFYEQYF.

The chain joins TRBV29-1 to TRBJ2-1; absent DNA, TCRdb's TRBD2 call cannot be checked. Germline loops: CDR1 SQVTM, CDR2 ANQGSEA. The CDR3 totals 22 residues. The CDR3 reads CSVEDPGPGTSGPRLNYNEQFF.

The chain couples TRBV12-3 or TRBV12-4 to TRBJ1-3; TCRdb proposes TRBD1, but this gene call is untestable without DNA. The CDR3 has 16 residues. The CDR3 protein is CASSPWDRGYGNTIYF.

V gene TRBV24-1 combines with J gene TRBJ2-1; the TCRdb D gene call, TRBD2, has no DNA to confirm it. Germline CDR1 KGHDR, CDR2 SFDVKD. CDR3 length equals 15 residues. CDR3 region: CATSDSLGGYNEQFF.

The genes are TRBV28 and TRBJ1-3; TCRdb's D call, TRBD1, is unchecked because there is no DNA. CDR1 is MDHEN, CDR2 SYDVKM, per germline. The CDR3 consists of 12 residues. CDR3 sequence: CASSSGPPALYF.

This rearrangement joins TRBV29-1 to TRBJ1-5; TCRdb designates TRBD1, a call that cannot be tested without DNA. Germline loops: CDR1 SQVTM, CDR2 ANQGSEA. The CDR3 covers 16 residues. CDR3 protein: CSVRYNTGQINQPQHF.

This chain joins TRBV6-2 or TRBV6-3 and TRBJ1-4; TCRdb's D call of TRBD1 is untestable without DNA. This CDR3 spans 14 amino acids. Germline V gives CDR1 MNHEY, CDR2 SVGEGT. CDR3 sequence reads: CASRSIGGNEKLFF.

The chain is built from TRBV3-1 and TRBJ2-6. Germline V gene data show CDR1 as LGHDT and CDR2 as YNNKEL (reference sequence). This CDR3 has 16 residues. The CDR3 protein is CASSQGLGAGANVLTF.

V and J are TRBV28 and TRBJ2-5; TCRdb indicates TRBD1, and absent DNA this call remains unverified. The CDR3 totals 17 residues. The V gene's germline CDR1 is MDHEN and CDR2 SYDVKM. Here the CDR3 reads CASGFGTASPPQETQYF.

The chain is built from TRBV5-1 and TRBJ2-7; TCRdb reports TRBD1, a call that lacks DNA to check it against. The CDR3 totals 15 residues. Germline CDR1 SGHRS, CDR2 YFSETQ. The CDR3 here is CASSYLRGSGAEQYF.

V usage is TRBV27 and J usage is TRBJ1-5. CDR1 and CDR2 (germline): MNHEY, SMNVEV (reference sequence). The CDR3 runs 13 residues. CDR3 protein: CASSLSSNQPQHF.

V is TRBV12-3 or TRBV12-4 and J is TRBJ2-5; TCRdb's D call, TRBD1, is unchecked because there is no DNA. CDR3 length: 13 residues. The CDR3 sequence is CATSKGAQETQYF.

The rearrangement joins TRBV18 to TRBJ2-7; without DNA, the TCRdb call of TRBD2 cannot be checked. Germline CDR1 is KGHSH and CDR2 is LQKENI. This CDR3 has 15 amino acids. CDR3 protein: CASSPSGEGTYEQYF.

The chain combines TRBV12-3 or TRBV12-4 with TRBJ2-4; without DNA, the TCRdb call of TRBD1 cannot be checked. The CDR3 has 14 amino acids. The CDR3 region is CASSLGPGASIQYF.

The V and J genes are TRBV15 and TRBJ2-3. The CDR3 totals 12 residues. CDR1 and CDR2 (germline): LNHNV, YYDKDF (reference sequence). CDR3 residues: CATSRDAYTQYF.

V and J are TRBV4-1 and TRBJ2-1; TCRdb names TRBD2, which stays unverified in the absence of DNA. This CDR3 spans 18 amino acids. In germline, CDR1 is MGHRA, CDR2 YSYEKL. CDR3 region: CASSQGEGDFTSYNEQFF.

This chain uses TRBV12-3 or TRBV12-4 with TRBJ2-3; as DNA is missing, the TRBD1 call by TCRdb cannot be tested. The CDR3 has 15 residues. CDR3 amino acids: CASTQWGSSTDTQYF.

The J gene is TRBJ2-1, the V gene TRBV20-1; the TCRdb D gene call, TRBD2, has no DNA to confirm it. Germline V CDR1 and CDR2: DFQATT, SNEGSKA (reference sequence). The CDR3 extends over 19 amino acids. Here the CDR3 reads CSARWGGLAGWGPDLKQFF.